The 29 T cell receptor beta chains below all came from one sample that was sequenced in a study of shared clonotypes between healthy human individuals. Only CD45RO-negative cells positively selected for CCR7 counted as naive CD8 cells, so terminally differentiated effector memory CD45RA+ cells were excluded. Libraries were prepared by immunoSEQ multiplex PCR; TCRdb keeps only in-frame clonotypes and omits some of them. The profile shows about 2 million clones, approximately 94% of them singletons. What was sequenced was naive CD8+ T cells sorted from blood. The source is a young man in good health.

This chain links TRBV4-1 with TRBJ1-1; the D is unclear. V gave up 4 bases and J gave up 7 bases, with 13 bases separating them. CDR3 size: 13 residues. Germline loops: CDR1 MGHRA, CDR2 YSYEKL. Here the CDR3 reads CASSLGLSHEAFF. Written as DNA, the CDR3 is TGCGCCAGCAGCCTGGGCCTCAGCCATGAAGCTTTCTTT.

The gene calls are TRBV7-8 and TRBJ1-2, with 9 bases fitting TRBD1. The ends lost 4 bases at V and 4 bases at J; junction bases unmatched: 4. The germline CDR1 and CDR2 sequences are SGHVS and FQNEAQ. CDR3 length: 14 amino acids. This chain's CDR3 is CASSSGQGVYGYTF. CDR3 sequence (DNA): TGTGCCAGCAGCTCGGGACAGGGAGTCTATGGCTACACCTTC.

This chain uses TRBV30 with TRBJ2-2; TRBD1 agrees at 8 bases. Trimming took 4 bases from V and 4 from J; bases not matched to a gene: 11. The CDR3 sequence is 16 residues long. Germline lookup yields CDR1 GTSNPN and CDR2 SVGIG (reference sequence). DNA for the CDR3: TGTGCCTGGAAGCCCATGGCGACAGGGGCCACCGGGGAGCTGTTTTTT. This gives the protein CAWKPMATGATGELFF.

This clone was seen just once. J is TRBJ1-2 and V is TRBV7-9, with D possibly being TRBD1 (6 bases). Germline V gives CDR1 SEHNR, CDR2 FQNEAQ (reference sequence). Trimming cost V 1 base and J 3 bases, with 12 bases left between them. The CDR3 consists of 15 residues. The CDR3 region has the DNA TGTGCCAGCAGCTTAGGGGACACTATTTACTATGGCTACACCTTC. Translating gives CASSLGDTIYYGYTF.

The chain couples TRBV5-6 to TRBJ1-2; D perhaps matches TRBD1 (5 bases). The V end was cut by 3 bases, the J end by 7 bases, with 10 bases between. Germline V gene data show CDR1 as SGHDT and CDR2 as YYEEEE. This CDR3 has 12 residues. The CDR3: CASSSGPPGYTF. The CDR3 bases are TGTGCCAGCAGCTCGGGACCACCTGGCTACACCTTC.

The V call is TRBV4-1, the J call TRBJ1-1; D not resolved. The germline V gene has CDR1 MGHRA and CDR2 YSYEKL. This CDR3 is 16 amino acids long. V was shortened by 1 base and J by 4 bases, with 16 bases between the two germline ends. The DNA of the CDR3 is TGCGCCAGCAGCCAAGGGAACAGTCTAGAGGGCACTGAAGCTTTCTTT. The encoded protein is CASSQGNSLEGTEAFF.

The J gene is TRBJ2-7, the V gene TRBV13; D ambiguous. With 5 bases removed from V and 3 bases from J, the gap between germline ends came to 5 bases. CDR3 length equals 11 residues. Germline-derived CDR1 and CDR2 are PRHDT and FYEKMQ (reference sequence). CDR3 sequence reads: CASSPHYEQYF. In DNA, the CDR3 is TGTGCCAGCAGCCCCCACTACGAGCAGTACTTC. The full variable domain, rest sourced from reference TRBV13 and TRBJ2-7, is AAGVIQSPRHLIKEKRETATLKCYPIPRHDTVYWYQQGPGQDPQFLISFYEKMQSDKGSIPDRFSAQQFSDYHSELNMSSLELGDSALYFCASSPHYEQYFGPGTRLTVT.

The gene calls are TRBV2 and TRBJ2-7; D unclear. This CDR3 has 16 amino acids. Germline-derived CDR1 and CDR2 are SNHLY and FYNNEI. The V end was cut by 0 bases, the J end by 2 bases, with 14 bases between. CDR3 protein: CASSEAGIGWAYEQYF. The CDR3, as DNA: TGTGCCAGCAGTGAAGCGGGGATAGGGTGGGCCTACGAGCAGTACTTC.

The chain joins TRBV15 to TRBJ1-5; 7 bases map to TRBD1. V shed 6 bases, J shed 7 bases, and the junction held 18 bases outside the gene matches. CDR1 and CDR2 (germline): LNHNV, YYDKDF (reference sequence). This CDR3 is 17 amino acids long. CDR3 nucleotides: TGTGCCACCAGAGACGATGGGTCAGGGGGAGCCGGGCAGCCCCAGCATTTT. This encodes CATRDDGSGGAGQPQHF.

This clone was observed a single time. The CDR3 loop is CASSLGQGASILHSPLHF. CDR3 DNA: TGCGCCAGCAGCTTGGGACAGGGGGCGAGCATCCTACATTCACCCCTCCACTTT. The chain combines TRBV5-1 with TRBJ1-6, with TRBD1 matching over 10 bases. The V segment lost 0 bases and the J segment 8 bases; nucleotides outside the gene matches: 11. The CDR3 runs to 18 residues. From germline, CDR1 is SGHRS and CDR2 YFSETQ. The entire variable domain, with the rest obtained from reference TRBV5-1 and TRBJ1-6, is as follows: KAGVTQTPRYLIKTRGQQVTLSCSPISGHRSVSWYQQTPGQGLQFLFEYFSETQRNKGNFPGRFSGRQFSNSRSEMNVSTLELGDSALYLCASSLGQGASILHSPLHFGNGTRLTVT.

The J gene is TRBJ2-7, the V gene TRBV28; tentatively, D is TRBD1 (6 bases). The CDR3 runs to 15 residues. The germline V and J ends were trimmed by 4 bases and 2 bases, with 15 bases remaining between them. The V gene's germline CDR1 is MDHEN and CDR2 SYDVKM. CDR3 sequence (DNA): TGTGCCAGCAGTTCCCCGACAGGTGGGACCTACGAGCAGTACTTC. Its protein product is CASSSPTGGTYEQYF.

CDR3 residues: CASSPGTYVGSVNEKLFF. The CDR3 coding sequence is TGCGCCAGCAGCCCGGGGACGTACGTGGGTTCAGTAAATGAAAAACTGTTTTTT. V gene TRBV5-1 combines with J gene TRBJ1-4; a weak D match, TRBD1 (5 bases). The V gene lost 4 bases and the J gene lost 5 bases, with 24 bases spanning the gap. The CDR3 sequence is 18 residues long. In germline, CDR1 is SGHRS, CDR2 YFSETQ. The whole variable domain, remainder taken from reference TRBV5-1 and TRBJ1-4, is KAGVTQTPRYLIKTRGQQVTLSCSPISGHRSVSWYQQTPGQGLQFLFEYFSETQRNKGNFPGRFSGRQFSNSRSEMNVSTLELGDSALYLCASSPGTYVGSVNEKLFFGSGTQLSVL.

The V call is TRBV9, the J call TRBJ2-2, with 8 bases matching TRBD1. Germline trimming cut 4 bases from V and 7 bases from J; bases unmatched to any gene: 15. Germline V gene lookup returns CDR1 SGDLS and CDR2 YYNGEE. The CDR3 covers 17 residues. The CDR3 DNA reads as TGTGCCAGCAGCTCGCCCGGGACAGGCATCTCTGGCGGGGAGCTGTTTTTT. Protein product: CASSSPGTGISGGELFF.

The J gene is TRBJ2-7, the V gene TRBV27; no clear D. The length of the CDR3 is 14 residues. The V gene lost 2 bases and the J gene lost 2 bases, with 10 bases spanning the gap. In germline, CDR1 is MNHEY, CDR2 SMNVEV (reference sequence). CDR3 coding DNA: TGTGCCAGCAGTTTAATCCCCTCGGCCTACGAGCAGTACTTC. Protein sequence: CASSLIPSAYEQYF.

CDR3 DNA sequence: TGTGCCAGCAGTTTACTGGGGTCTCACAATCAGCCCCAGCATTTT. This encodes CASSLLGSHNQPQHF. The rearrangement links TRBV27 to TRBJ1-5; D unclear. CDR3 length: 15 amino acids. Trimming stripped 2 bases from V and 3 bases from J, with 11 bases between. Germline CDR1 reads MNHEY; CDR2 reads SMNVEV (reference sequence).

For the CDR3, the DNA is TGTGCCAGCAGCTTAGCCTATGGACAGGGGGAGTACGAGCAGTACTTC. Its protein product is CASSLAYGQGEYEQYF. This rearrangement joins TRBV7-2 to TRBJ2-7; the match to TRBD1 covers 10 bases. V trimming: 0 bases; J trimming: 4 bases; junction bases outside the gene matches: 6. The CDR3 has 16 amino acids. The germline V gene encodes CDR1 SGHTA and CDR2 FQGNSA.

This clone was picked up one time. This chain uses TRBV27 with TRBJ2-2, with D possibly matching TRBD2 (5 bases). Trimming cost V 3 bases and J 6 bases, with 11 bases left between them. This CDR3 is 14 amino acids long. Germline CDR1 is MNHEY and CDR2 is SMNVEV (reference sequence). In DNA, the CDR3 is TGTGCCAGCAGTTTTATAGGGAGCGCCGGGGAGCTGTTTTTT. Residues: CASSFIGSAGELFF.

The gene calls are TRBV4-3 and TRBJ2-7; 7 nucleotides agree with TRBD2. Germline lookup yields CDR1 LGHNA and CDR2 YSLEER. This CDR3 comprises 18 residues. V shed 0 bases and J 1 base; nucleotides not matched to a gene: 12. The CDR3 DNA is TGCGCCAGCAGCCAAGAGTGGGGGGGAGCGGGACCTTCCTACGAGCAGTACTTC. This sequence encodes CASSQEWGGAGPSYEQYF.

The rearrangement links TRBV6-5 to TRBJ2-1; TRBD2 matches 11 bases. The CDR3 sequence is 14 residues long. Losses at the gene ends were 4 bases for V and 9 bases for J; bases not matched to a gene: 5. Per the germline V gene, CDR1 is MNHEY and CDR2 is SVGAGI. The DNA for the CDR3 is TGTGCCAGCAGTTTAGGACTAGCGGGCGGTGAGCAGTTCTTC. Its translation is CASSLGLAGGEQFF.

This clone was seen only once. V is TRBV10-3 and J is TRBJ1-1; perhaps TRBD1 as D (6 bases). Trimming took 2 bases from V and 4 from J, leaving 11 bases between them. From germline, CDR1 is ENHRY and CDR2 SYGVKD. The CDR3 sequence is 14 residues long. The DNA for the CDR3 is TGTGCCATCAGTGAGGGGACATACGGCACTGAAGCTTTCTTT. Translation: CAISEGTYGTEAFF.

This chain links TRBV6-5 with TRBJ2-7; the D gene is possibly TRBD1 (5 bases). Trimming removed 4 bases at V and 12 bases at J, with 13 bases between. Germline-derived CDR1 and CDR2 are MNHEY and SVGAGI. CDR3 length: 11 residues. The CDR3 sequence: CASSFLGVTYF. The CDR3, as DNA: TGTGCCAGCAGTTTCCTAGGGGTTACGTACTTC.

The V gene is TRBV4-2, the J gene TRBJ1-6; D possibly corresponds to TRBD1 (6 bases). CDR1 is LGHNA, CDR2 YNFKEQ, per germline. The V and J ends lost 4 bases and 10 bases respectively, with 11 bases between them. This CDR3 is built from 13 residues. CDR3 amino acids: CASSPGGGSPLHF. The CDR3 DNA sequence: TGTGCCAGCAGCCCGGGGGGCGGCTCACCCCTCCACTTT.

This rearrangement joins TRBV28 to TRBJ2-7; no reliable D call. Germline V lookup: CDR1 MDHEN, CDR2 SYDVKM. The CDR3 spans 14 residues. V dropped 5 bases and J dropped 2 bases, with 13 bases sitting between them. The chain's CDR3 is CASSPSGGAYEQYF. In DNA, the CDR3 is TGTGCCAGCAGTCCCTCGGGTGGTGCCTACGAGCAGTACTTC.

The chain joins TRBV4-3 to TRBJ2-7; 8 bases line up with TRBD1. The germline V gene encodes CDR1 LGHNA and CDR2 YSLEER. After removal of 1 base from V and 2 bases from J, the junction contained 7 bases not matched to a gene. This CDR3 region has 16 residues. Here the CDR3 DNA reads TGCGCCAGCAGCCAAGTTCAGGGGGCCTTTACCTACGAGCAGTACTTC. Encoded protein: CASSQVQGAFTYEQYF.

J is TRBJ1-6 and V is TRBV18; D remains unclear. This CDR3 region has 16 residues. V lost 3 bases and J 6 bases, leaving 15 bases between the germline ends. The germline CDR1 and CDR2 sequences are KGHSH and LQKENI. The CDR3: CASSPRASSPNSPLHF. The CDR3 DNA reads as TGTGCCAGCTCACCGAGGGCTTCCTCTCCTAATTCACCCCTCCACTTT.

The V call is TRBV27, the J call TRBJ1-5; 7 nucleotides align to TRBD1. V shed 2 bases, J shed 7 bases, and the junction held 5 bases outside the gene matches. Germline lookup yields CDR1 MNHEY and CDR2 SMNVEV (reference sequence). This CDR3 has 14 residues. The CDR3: CASSLVGGVQPQHF. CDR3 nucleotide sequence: TGTGCCAGCAGTTTAGTAGGGGGCGTACAGCCCCAGCATTTT.

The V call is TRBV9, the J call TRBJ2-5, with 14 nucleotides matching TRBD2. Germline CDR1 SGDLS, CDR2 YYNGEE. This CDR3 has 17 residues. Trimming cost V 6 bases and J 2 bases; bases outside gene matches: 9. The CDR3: CASTGTSGGSGQETQYF. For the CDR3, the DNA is TGTGCCAGCACCGGGACTAGCGGGGGATCGGGGCAAGAGACCCAGTACTTC.

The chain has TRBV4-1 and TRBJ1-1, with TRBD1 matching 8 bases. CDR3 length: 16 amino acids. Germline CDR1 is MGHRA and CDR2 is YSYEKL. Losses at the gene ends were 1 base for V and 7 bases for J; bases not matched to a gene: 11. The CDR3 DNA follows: TGCGCCAGCAGCCAAGTAGCGGTCAAACAGGGGGGTGAAGCTTTCTTT. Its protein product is CASSQVAVKQGGEAFF.

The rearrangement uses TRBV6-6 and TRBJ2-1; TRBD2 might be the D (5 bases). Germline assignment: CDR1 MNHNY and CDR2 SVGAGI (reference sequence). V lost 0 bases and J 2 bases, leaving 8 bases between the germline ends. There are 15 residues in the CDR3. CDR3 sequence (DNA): TGTGCCAGCAGTTACTCGGAGGTCCCCTACAATGAGCAGTTCTTC. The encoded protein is CASSYSEVPYNEQFF.